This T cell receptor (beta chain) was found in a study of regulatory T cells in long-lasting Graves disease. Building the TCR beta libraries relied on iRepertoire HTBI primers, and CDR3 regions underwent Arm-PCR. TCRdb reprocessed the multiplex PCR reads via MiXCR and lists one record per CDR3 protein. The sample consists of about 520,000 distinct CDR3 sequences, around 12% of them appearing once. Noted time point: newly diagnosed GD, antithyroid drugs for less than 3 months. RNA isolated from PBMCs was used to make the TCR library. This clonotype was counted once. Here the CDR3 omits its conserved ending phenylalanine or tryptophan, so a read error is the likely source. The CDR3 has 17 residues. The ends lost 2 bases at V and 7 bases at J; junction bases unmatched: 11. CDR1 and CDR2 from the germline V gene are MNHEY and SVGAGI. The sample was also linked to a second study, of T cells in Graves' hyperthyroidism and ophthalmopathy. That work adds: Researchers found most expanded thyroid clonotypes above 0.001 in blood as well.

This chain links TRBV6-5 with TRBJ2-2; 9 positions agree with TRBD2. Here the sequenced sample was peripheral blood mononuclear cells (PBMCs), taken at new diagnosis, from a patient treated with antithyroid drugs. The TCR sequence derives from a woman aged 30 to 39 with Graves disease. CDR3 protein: CASSYTRGAGGRGELFL. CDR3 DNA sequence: TGTGCCAGCAGTTACACCCGAGGGGCGGGAGGGCGCGGGGAGCTGTTTCTT.